This T cell receptor (beta chain) originates from a study of beta chain features in type 1 diabetes (dated by TCRdb to 2016 to 2019). At the level of the whole study: Mean age, gender distribution, total cell number and subset yield were not different between patients and healthy donors. Regulatory and stem cell-like memory subsets were isolated from only 8 patients and about eight healthy donors, whereas naive and central memory subsets came from all 30 or so donors. The study compared the TCRB repertoires of sorted circulating CD4+ T cell subsets in recently diagnosed type 1 diabetes patients with those in matched healthy donors. A total of under 120,000,000 sorted cells were examined across all samples, and RNA yield correlated strongly with the number of cells per subset. Beyond this particular receptor, the publication reports: Sequencing cDNA rather than genomic DNA could over-represent highly expressing activated cells, although activation and CD3 levels did not differ between groups. HLA sub-analyses involved small numbers of individuals, so any influence of HLA type on TCRB rearrangement remained unresolved. Naive, central memory and regulatory TCRB repertoires appeared to be more alike among patients than among healthy donors. Patients with type 1 diabetes made fewer insertions and deleted more nucleotides at VDJ recombination sites, implying thymic rearrangement abnormalities. PCR may preferentially amplify shorter templates, but because patient and control samples were amplified and corrected together, any resulting skew would affect both groups equally. A moderate but significant shortening of TCRB CDR3 length was observed in type 1 diabetes patients in all four CD4+ subsets.

The High Capacity cDNA Reverse Transcription Kit was used to reverse transcribe all of the isolated RNA, meaning that expressed TCRB transcripts were what got sequenced. Naive, central memory and regulatory T cell samples underwent deep immunoSEQ sequencing, averaging roughly 3.3 million total reads per sample. Sorted cells were lysed in RLT buffer, and RNA was extracted using DNase-treated RNeasy Micro or Mini kits according to cell number. Each cell subset was processed on its own to prevent cross-contamination, while patient and healthy donor samples were processed together. The immunoSEQ multiplex PCR was used to amplify TCRB sequences from cDNA, generating 87-bp fragments that spanned the CDR3 region. Sequencing of the amplicons was performed on the Illumina HiSeq platform. The paper's data handling went like this. PCR bias was corrected computationally using synthetic template baselines, and reads within Hamming distance 2 were collapsed, with unmergeable singletons discarded. Reads were aligned against IMGT so that V, D and J genes, CDR3 length and insertions or deletions at six rearrangement sites could be assigned. Within each subset, clonotype counts were normalized to the number of sorted cells before true diversity and Gini coefficients were calculated with the tcR R package. The overlap coefficient, calculated on TCRB nucleotide sequences, was used to measure repertoire sharing. Out-of-frame TCRB sequences from naive cells were analyzed to stand in for the pre-selection repertoire. As stored in TCRdb, this immuneACCESS dataset retains in-frame rearrangements with V and J assigned. A fraction of the clones does not appear; measured against another copy, unresolved V genes explain less than half of the discrepancy, and the remainder lacks a known reason. The DNA gave D and trimming, while V, J and clone size come from that table. The sample table holds hundreds of thousands of clones, of which 15% to 20% were seen once. 0.02% to 0.025% of the sample is in the top ten clones.

From each donor, a single peripheral blood sample of about 120 mL on average was drawn into heparinised tubes. A BD FACSAria II and a panel including CD45RO, CCR7, CD25, CD127, CD95 and CD27 were used to sort naive, central memory, regulatory and stem cell-like memory CD4+ T cells. Purity was above 95% for every sorted population. PBMCs were isolated immediately by Lymphoprep density gradient centrifugation and stained directly without culture. So that batch effects would be minimized, each experiment stained and sorted samples in pairs, pairing one healthy donor with one patient. The V end loses 4 bases and the J end loses 3 bases, and a stretch of 9 bases separates them. Including cysteine and phenylalanine, the CDR3 has 13 amino acids. This entry keeps only the CDR3 DNA: 39 bases, framed from base 1. The germline V gene yields LGHNA for CDR1 and YSLEER for CDR2. This clone was observed a handful of times. Which antigen it targets is not known. Per-base quality was not reported, and no clone a single base away is much larger than it.

The sequence links TRBV4-3 to TRBJ1-1; the D segment could be TRBD1, given 5 matching bases. Sequencing was carried out using naive CD4+ T cells from blood. The cell subset or site label corresponds to: true naive CD4+ T cells. The origin of this receptor is a woman aged 18-29 years in good health. The CDR3 region: CASSLEGDTEAFF. The DNA is as follows: TGCGCCAGCAGCCTAGAAGGGGACACTGAAGCTTTCTTT.